Reported below is one TCR beta chain. These data are taken from a study of blood T cell repertoires in COVID-19. Germline CDR1 SGHVS, CDR2 FQNEAQ. The CDR3 is 14 amino acids. V shed 2 bases and J shed 1 base, with 8 bases lying between them. Original data processing: Amplification from reference gene primers served as the basis for estimated nucleated cell counts. Here immunoSEQ multiplex PCR was the method, and the copy in TCRdb shows in-frame clones only, minus some. V, J and clone size are those of that table, while D and trimming were read from the DNA. The sample lists 250,000 to 300,000 clones, around 81% occurring once.

The genes are TRBV7-8 and TRBJ1-2; D uncertain. The TCR sequence derives from a woman aged 60 to 75 with active or convalescent COVID-19. Material for sequencing was peripheral blood. This chain's CDR3 is CASSLNTVNYGYTF. In DNA, the CDR3 is TGTGCCAGCAGCTTAAATACAGTTAACTATGGCTACACCTTC.